Each of the 7 T cell receptor beta chains below was sequenced from the same sample in a study of early T cells in non-severe SARS-CoV-2 infection. TCRdb independently ran MiXCR on the 5' RACE reads; one entry per CDR3 protein. The sample lists some 34,000 distinct CDR3 sequences, 4.5% to 5% occurring once. Sequences were obtained from whole blood. Receptors originate from an adult who was a healthcare worker with PCR-confirmed SARS-CoV-2 infection or an uninfected control (not recorded which).

This clonotype was picked up many times. This chain connects TRBV7-6 to TRBJ1-1, with unresolved D. Germline CDR1 is SGHVS and CDR2 is FNYEAQ. This CDR3 region has 15 residues. V lost 6 bases and J lost 2, with 16 bases in between. The CDR3 here is CASSLRRDGNTEAFF. The CDR3 nucleotides are TGTGCCAGCAGTCTTCGACGGGATGGAAACACTGAAGCTTTCTTT.

This clonotype was seen at least ten times. The chain employs TRBV2 and TRBJ2-6; D may be TRBD1 (5 bases). The CDR3 runs 15 residues. The V gene lost 5 bases and the J gene lost 2 bases, with 10 bases spanning the gap. Per germline, CDR1 SNHLY and CDR2 FYNNEI. In DNA form, the CDR3 reads TGTGCCAGCAGTACAGGTATTGCTGGGGCCAACGTCCTGACTTTC. This encodes CASSTGIAGANVLTF.

This clonotype was counted a few times. The chain carries TRBV7-8 and TRBJ2-3; D remains unclear. V was clipped by 2 bases and J by 3 bases, with 9 bases between them. Per the germline V gene, CDR1 is SGHVS and CDR2 is FQNEAQ. The CDR3 extends over 14 amino acids. The CDR3 protein is CASSLSLLTDTQYF. CDR3 nucleotide sequence: TGTGCCAGCAGCTTATCCCTTTTGACAGATACGCAGTATTTT. The full variable domain, its missing parts supplied by reference TRBV7-8 and TRBJ2-3, is GAGVSQSPRYKVAKRGQDVALRCDPISGHVSLFWYQQALGQGPEFLTYFQNEAQLDKSGLPSDRFFAERPEGSVSTLKIQRTQQEDSAVYLCASSLSLLTDTQYFGPGTRLTVL.

This clonotype was counted many times. The chain links TRBV7-9 to TRBJ2-7, with 7 bases fitting TRBD1. The germline V gene has CDR1 SEHNR and CDR2 FQNEAQ (reference sequence). The CDR3 is 15 residues long. V lost 4 bases, J lost 4 bases, and 10 bases stayed unmatched. CDR3 loop: CASSSEQGPLYEQYF. CDR3 nucleotide sequence: TGTGCCAGCAGCTCCGAACAGGGGCCTTTATACGAGCAGTACTTC. The whole variable domain, remainder taken from reference TRBV7-9 and TRBJ2-7, is DTGVSQNPRHKITKRGQNVTFRCDPISEHNRLYWYRQTLGQGPEFLTYFQNEAQLEKSRLLSDRFSAERPKGSFSTLEIQRTEQGDSAMYLCASSSEQGPLYEQYFGPGTRLTVT.

At least ten counts were recorded for this clonotype. The V call is TRBV7-6, the J call TRBJ2-3, with D maybe TRBD2 (6 bases). Trimming left V 0 bases short and J 2 bases short, with 12 bases between. This CDR3 has 16 amino acids. The germline gives CDR1 SGHVS, CDR2 FNYEAQ. The DNA of the CDR3 is TGTGCCAGCAGCTTAGCGGGAGGCTTCGCCACAGATACGCAGTATTTT. This sequence encodes CASSLAGGFATDTQYF.

This clonotype was seen repeatedly, ten times or more. The V and J genes are TRBV4-3 and TRBJ2-2; 9 positions agree with TRBD1. Germline values: CDR1 LGHNA, CDR2 YSLEER. V lost 1 base to trimming and J lost 6 bases; unmatched junction nucleotides: 9. The CDR3 consists of 17 residues. The CDR3: CASSQAYPGTGSGELFF. CDR3 bases: TGCGCCAGCAGCCAAGCTTATCCCGGGACAGGGTCCGGGGAGCTGTTTTTT.

This clonotype was seen many times. The chain couples TRBV6-1 to TRBJ1-3; no clear D. Germline loops: CDR1 MNHNS, CDR2 SASEGT. The CDR3 is 15 residues long. Trimming removed 10 bases at V and 4 bases at J, with 20 bases between. The chain's CDR3 is CATKLIWYEGNTIYF. The DNA for the CDR3 is TGTGCCACGAAGCTCATATGGTATGAAGGAAACACCATATATTTT.